This entry is about one T cell receptor beta chain. Antigen unknown. Using immunoSEQ multiplex PCR, the repertoire was profiled, and TCRdb retains in-frame clones only, with some absent. The data show roughly 25,000 clones, 65% to 75% seen once. CD4+ T cells specific for antigen were expanded with viral peptide pools by the ViraFEST assay before sequencing. A 10-day culture period preceded the isolation of CD4+ T cells. All vaccine recipients tested negative for nucleocapsid antibodies and had never contracted SARS-CoV-2 infection. The data belong to a study of vaccination effects on CD4 cells after COVID-19. The CDR3 is made up of 16 amino acids. The ends lost 5 bases at V and 2 bases at J; junction bases unmatched: 7. Germline V gene lookup returns CDR1 MNHEY and CDR2 SVGEGT.

This chain uses TRBV6-2 or TRBV6-3 with TRBJ2-3, with 10 bases matching TRBD2. The sample in question was CD4+ T cells from PBMCs cultured with SARS-CoV-2 spike peptides, obtained before COVID-19 vaccination. The TCR comes from a human donor who received a COVID-19 vaccine. The CDR3 region is CASSPLAGATTDTQYF. In DNA, the CDR3 is TGTGCCAGCAGTCCGCTAGCGGGAGCGACCACAGATACGCAGTATTTT.